This T cell receptor beta chain was captured in a study of PD-1 blockade in classical Hodgkin lymphoma. Study-wide findings and caveats: Baseline diversity was lower in partial responders and progressors than complete responders.

Patients all relapsed after autologous stem cell transplantation, and there was variation in brentuximab vedotin exposure. Magnetic negative selection of thawed PBMCs yielded the CD8+ T cells. On this clone itself: Its cognate antigen is unknown.

Clones were sequenced by immunoSEQ multiplex PCR, and TCRdb holds only the in-frame ones, with some missing. The sample has more than 10,000 clones; approximately 81% are singletons. The source of this sequence is a human donor with classical Hodgkin lymphoma. This specimen consisted of CD8+ T cells from blood, obtained at baseline.

CDR3 nucleotide sequence: TGTGCCAGCAGTGAAGCCACAACGACCTACGAGCAGTACTTC. Protein sequence: CASSEATTTYEQYF. The chain joins TRBV2 to TRBJ2-7, with D uncertain. Germline V lookup: CDR1 SNHLY, CDR2 FYNNEI. This CDR3 has 14 amino acids. Trimming stripped 0 bases from V and 2 bases from J, with 8 bases between.